The text below deals with one TCR beta chain. This sample was taken from a study of T cell changes during pregnancy in multiple sclerosis. TCRdb's copy holds only in-frame clones and misses some; the assay was immunoSEQ multiplex PCR. This sample has roughly 56,000 clones; over 75% occur once, and the top ten carry 1.7%. The CDR3 is made up of 20 amino acids. Per the germline V gene, CDR1 is MNHNS and CDR2 is SASEGT. V gave up 2 bases and J gave up 2 bases; unmatched junction bases: 16. The material was peripheral blood, obtained in the first trimester of pregnancy. The chain has TRBV6-1 and TRBJ2-2, with 8 bases fitting TRBD2. The sequence was obtained from a female donor with multiple sclerosis, enrolled in a pregnancy study. CDR3 sequence reads: CASSETFPAGGGGNTGELFF. The CDR3 coding sequence is TGTGCCAGCAGTGAAACTTTCCCTGCGGGAGGCGGAGGTAACACCGGGGAGCTGTTTTTT.